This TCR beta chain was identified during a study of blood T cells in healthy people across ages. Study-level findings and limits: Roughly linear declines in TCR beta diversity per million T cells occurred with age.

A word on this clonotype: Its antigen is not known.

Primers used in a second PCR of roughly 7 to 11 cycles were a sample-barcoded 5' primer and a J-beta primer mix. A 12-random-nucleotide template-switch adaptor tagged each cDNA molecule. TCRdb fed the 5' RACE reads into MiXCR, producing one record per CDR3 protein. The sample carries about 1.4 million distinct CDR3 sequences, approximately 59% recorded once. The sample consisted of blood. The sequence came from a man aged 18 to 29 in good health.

CDR3 in DNA: TGTGCCAGCAGTTATTCGACAGCGGTCCCTGGAAACACCATATATTTT. It specifies CASSYSTAVPGNTIYF. The chain uses TRBV6-5 and TRBJ1-3, with a tentative D call TRBD1 (5 bases). With 3 bases removed from V and 2 bases from J, the gap between germline ends came to 14 bases. The CDR3 has 16 residues. Germline CDR1 reads MNHEY; CDR2 reads SVGAGI.